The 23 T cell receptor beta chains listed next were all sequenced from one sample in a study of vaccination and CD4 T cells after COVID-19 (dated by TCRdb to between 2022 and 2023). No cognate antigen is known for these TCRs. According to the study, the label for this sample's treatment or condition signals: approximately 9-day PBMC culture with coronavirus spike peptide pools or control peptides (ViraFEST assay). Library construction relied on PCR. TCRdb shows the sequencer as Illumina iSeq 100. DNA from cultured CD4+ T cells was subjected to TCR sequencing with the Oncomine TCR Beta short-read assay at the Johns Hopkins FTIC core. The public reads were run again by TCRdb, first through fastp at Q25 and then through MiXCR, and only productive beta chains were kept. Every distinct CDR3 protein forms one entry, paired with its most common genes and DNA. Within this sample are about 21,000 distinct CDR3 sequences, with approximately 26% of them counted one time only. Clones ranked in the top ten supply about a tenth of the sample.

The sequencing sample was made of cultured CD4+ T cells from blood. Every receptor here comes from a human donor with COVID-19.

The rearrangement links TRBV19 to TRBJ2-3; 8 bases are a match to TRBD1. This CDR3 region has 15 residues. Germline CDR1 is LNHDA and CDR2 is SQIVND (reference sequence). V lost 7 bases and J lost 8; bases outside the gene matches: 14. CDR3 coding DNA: TGTGCCAGTACGGCGACAGGGGTTTTTTCGGGTACGCAGTATTTT. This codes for CASTATGVFSGTQYF.

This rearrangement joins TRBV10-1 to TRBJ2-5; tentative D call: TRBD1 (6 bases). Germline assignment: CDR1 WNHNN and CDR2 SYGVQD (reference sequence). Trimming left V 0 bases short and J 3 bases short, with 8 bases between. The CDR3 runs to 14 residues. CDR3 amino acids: CASSESAGEETQYF. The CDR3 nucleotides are TGCGCCAGCAGTGAGTCTGCAGGGGAAGAGACCCAGTACTTC.

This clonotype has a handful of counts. CDR3 DNA sequence: TGTGCCAGCAGCCCGCGACAGGGTCGTGGCTACACCTTC. This encodes CASSPRQGRGYTF. The chain uses TRBV14 and TRBJ1-2; 7 bases align to TRBD1. The CDR3 sequence is 13 residues long. J was trimmed by 7 bases and V by 4 bases; bases with no gene match: 6. CDR1 is SGHDN, CDR2 FVKESK, per germline.

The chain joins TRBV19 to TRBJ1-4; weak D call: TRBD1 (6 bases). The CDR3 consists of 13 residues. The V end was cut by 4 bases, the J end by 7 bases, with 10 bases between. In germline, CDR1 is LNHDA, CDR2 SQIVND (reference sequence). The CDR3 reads CASSTGGGEKLFF. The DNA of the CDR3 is TGTGCCAGTAGTACCGGGGGCGGTGAAAAACTGTTTTTT.

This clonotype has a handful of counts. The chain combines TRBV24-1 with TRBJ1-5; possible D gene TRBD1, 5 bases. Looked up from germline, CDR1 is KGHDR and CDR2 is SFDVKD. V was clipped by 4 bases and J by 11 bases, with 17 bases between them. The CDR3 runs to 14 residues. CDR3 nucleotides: TGTGCCACCAGTGACAGGGACCGTAGGGTAGCCCAGCATTTT. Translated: CATSDRDRRVAQHF.

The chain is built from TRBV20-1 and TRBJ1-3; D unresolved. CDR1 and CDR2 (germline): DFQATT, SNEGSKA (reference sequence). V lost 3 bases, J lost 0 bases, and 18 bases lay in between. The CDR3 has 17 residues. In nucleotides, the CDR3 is TGCAGTGCTAGGACCCCCGGCGGAAAAAGCTCTGGAAACACCATATATTTT. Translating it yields CSARTPGGKSSGNTIYF.

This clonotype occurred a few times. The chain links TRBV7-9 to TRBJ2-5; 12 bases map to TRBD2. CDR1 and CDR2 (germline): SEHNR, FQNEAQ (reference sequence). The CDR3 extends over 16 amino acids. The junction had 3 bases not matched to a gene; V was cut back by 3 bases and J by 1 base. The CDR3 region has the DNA TGTGCCAGCAGCTTGACTAGCGGGGGAACCCAAGAGACCCAGTACTTC. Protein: CASSLTSGGTQETQYF.

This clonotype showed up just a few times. The CDR3: CSARFGKETQYF. The CDR3 bases are TGCAGTGCTAGATTCGGTAAAGAGACCCAGTACTTC. V gene TRBV20-1 combines with J gene TRBJ2-5; D is unresolved. CDR1 is DFQATT, CDR2 SNEGSKA, per germline (reference sequence). This CDR3 comprises 12 residues. Trimming took off 2 bases at V and 3 bases at J, with 7 bases between the two ends.

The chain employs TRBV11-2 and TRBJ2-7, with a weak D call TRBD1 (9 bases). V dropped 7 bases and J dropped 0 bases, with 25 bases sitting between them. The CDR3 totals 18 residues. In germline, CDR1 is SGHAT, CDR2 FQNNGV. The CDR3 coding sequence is TGTGCCAGCACCCGGGGGGGAACAGGGGGCCCAAGCTCCTACGAGCAGTACTTC. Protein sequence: CASTRGGTGGPSSYEQYF.

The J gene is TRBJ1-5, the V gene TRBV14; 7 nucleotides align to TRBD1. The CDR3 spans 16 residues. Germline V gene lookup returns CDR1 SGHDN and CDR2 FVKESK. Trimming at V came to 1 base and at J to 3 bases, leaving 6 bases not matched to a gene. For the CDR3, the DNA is TGTGCCAGCAGCCAAGGGAGGGGGACAGTCAATCAGCCCCAGCATTTT. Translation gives CASSQGRGTVNQPQHF.

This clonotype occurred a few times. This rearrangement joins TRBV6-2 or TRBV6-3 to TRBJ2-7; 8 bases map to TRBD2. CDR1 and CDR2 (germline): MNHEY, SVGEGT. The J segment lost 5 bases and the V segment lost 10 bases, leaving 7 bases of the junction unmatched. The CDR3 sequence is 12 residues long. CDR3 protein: CATGGGFDEQYF. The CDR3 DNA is TGTGCCACCGGCGGGGGGTTCGACGAGCAGTACTTC.

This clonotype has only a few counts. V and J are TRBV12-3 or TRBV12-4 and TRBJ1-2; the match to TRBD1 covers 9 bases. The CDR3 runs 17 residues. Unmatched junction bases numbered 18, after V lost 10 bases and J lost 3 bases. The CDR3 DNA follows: TGTGCCACCTCGCCGGGACAGGGCATGCCGGCTTACTATGGCTACACCTTC. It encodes CATSPGQGMPAYYGYTF.

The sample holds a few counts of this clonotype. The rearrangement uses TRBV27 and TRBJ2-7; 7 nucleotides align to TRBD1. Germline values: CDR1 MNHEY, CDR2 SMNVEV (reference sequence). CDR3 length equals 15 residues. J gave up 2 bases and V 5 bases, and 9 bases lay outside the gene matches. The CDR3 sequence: CASSVRGQSAYEQYF. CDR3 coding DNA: TGTGCCAGCAGTGTGAGGGGACAGTCCGCCTACGAGCAGTACTTC.

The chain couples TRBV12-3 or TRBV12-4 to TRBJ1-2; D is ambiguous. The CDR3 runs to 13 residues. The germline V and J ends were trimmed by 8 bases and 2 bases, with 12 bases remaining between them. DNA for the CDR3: TGTGCCAGCTCCGTAGCCGGGAACTATGGCTACACCTTC. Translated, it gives CASSVAGNYGYTF.

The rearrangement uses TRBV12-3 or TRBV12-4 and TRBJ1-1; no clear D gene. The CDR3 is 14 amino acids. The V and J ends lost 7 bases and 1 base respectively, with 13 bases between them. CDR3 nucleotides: TGTGCCAGCATGGTCGGGCACACGAACACTGAAGCTTTCTTT. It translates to CASMVGHTNTEAFF.

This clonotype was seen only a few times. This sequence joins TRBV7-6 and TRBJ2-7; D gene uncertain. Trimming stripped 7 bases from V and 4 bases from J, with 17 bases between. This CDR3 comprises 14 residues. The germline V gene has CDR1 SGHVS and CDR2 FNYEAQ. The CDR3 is CASIARYGSYEQYF. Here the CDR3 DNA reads TGTGCCAGCATCGCCCGGTACGGCTCTTACGAGCAGTACTTC. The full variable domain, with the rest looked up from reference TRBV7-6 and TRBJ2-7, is GAGVSQSPRYKVTKRGQDVALRCDPISGHVSLYWYRQALGQGPEFLTYFNYEAQQDKSGLPNDRFSAERPEGSISTLTIQRTEQRDSAMYRCASIARYGSYEQYFGPGTRLTVT.

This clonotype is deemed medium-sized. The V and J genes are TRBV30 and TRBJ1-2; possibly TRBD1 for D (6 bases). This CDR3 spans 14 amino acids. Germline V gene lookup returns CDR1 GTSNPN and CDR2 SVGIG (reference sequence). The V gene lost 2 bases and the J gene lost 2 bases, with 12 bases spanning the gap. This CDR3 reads CAWSSYRENYGYTF. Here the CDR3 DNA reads TGTGCCTGGAGTTCCTACAGGGAAAACTATGGCTACACCTTC.

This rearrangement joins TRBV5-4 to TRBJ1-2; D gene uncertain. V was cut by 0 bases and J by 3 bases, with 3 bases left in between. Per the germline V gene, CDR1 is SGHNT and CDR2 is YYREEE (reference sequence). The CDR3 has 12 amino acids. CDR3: CASSLDDYGYTF. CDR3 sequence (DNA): TGTGCCAGCAGCTTGGACGACTATGGCTACACCTTC.

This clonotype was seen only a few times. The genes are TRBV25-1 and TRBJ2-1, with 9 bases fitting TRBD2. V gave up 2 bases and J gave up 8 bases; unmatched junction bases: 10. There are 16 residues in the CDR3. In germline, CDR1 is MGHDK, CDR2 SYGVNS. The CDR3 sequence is CASSEASLAGLDEQFF. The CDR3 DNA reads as TGTGCCAGCAGTGAAGCGAGTCTAGCGGGGTTGGATGAGCAGTTCTTC.

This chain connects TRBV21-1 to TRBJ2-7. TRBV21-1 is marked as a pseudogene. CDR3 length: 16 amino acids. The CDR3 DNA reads TGTGCCAGCAGACCGTTTGAATGGGCGAGCTCCTACGAGCAGTACTTC. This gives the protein CASRPFEWASSYEQYF.

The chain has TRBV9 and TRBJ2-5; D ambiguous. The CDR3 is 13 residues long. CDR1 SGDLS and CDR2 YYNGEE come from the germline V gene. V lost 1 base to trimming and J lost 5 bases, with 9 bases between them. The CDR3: CASSVSNSETQYF. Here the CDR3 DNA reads TGTGCCAGCAGCGTATCTAATTCGGAGACCCAGTACTTC.

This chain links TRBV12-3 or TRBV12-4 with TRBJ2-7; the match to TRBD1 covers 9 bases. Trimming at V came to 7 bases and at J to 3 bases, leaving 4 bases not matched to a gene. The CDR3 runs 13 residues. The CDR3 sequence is CASTPGQGYEQYF. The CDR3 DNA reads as TGTGCCAGCACCCCGGGACAGGGCTACGAGCAGTACTTC.

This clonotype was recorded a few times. CDR3 protein: CASSHLQGSGEQFF. CDR3 DNA: TGTGCCAGCAGCCACCTACAGGGAAGTGGTGAGCAGTTCTTC. The V and J genes are TRBV3-1 and TRBJ2-1, with D possibly being TRBD1 (6 bases). The CDR3 is 14 residues long. With 3 bases removed from V and 9 bases from J, the gap between germline ends came to 15 bases. Germline CDR1 and CDR2: LGHDT and YNNKEL (reference sequence).